Following are 25 T cell receptor beta chains from one sample sequenced in a study of cytomegalovirus exposure and HLA in healthy donors. Produced via immunoSEQ multiplex PCR; TCRdb's table is partial and in-frame only. The table records some 130,000 clones, approximately 82% of them present only once. The sample comprised PBMCs. The receptor source for this set is a man aged 25-45 years in good health and CMV-seropositive.

The chain links TRBV6-5 to TRBJ1-5; D is ambiguous. The V end was cut by 6 bases, the J end by 2 bases, with 11 bases between. The CDR3 is made up of 14 amino acids. Germline V gene sequence: CDR1 MNHEY, CDR2 SVGAGI. CDR3 nucleotides: TGTGCCAGCAGCTCCCCACTGCGCAATCAGCCCCAGCATTTT. This gives the protein CASSSPLRNQPQHF.

The V call is TRBV27, the J call TRBJ2-7; 8 positions match TRBD2. The CDR3 covers 17 residues. V was clipped by 7 bases and J by 1 base; unmatched bases: 15. Germline V gives CDR1 MNHEY, CDR2 SMNVEV (reference sequence). CDR3 in amino acids: CASTKQSGRGFSYEQYF. The DNA for the CDR3 is TGTGCCAGCACAAAACAGAGCGGGAGAGGTTTTTCCTACGAGCAGTACTTC.

The V call is TRBV6-5, the J call TRBJ1-6; D is perhaps TRBD1 (6 bases). Germline V lookup: CDR1 MNHEY, CDR2 SVGAGI. V was trimmed by 7 bases and J by 7 bases, leaving 14 bases between them. This CDR3 spans 14 amino acids. Here the CDR3 DNA reads TGTGCCAGCATACGGAGCAGGGGAAATTCACCCCTCCACTTT. Translation gives CASIRSRGNSPLHF.

As to this clone: The junction departs from the called germline gene at one end, perhaps through a read error. The rearrangement uses TRBV10-3 and TRBJ1-1; TRBD1 is a possible D gene (5 bases). Germline V gene lookup returns CDR1 ENHRY and CDR2 SYGVKD. The CDR3 spans 12 residues. CDR3 region: CAISGATGGLLF. CDR3 DNA: TGTGCCATCAGTGGTGCTACGGGGGGACTCCTTTTT.

This clone has only one observation. This chain joins TRBV29-1 and TRBJ2-1; the D is unclear. Trimming stripped 5 bases from V and 3 bases from J, with 8 bases between. This CDR3 spans 12 amino acids. Germline V CDR1 and CDR2: SQVTM, ANQGSEA. This CDR3 reads CSVLPDYNEQFF. CDR3 sequence (DNA): TGCAGCGTTCTTCCAGACTACAATGAGCAGTTCTTC.

V is TRBV5-6 and J is TRBJ2-5; D uncertain. The CDR3 loop spans 16 amino acids. CDR1 and CDR2 from the germline V gene are SGHDT and YYEEEE. V shed 2 bases and J shed 2 bases, with 16 bases lying between them. The CDR3 sequence: CASSLEAFLAQETQYF. The CDR3 DNA reads as TGTGCCAGCAGCTTAGAGGCCTTCCTTGCACAAGAGACCCAGTACTTC.

The J gene is TRBJ1-2, the V gene TRBV19; a weak D match, TRBD1 (5 bases). Germline V gene lookup returns CDR1 LNHDA and CDR2 SQIVND (reference sequence). The CDR3 runs 14 residues. Trimming stripped 5 bases from V and 1 base from J, with 11 bases between. CDR3 sequence reads: CASSLQQVNYGYTF. Here the CDR3 DNA reads TGTGCCAGTAGTCTTCAACAGGTTAACTATGGCTACACCTTC.

The chain joins TRBV6-5 to TRBJ1-2; a possible D gene is TRBD1 (5 bases). The CDR3 extends over 14 amino acids. Per germline, CDR1 MNHEY and CDR2 SVGAGI. With 2 bases removed from V and 2 bases from J, the gap between germline ends came to 9 bases. In DNA, the CDR3 is TGTGCCAGCAGTTACGGGGCAGGGAACTATGGCTACACCTTC. Its protein product is CASSYGAGNYGYTF.

V is TRBV27 and J is TRBJ2-1, with D possibly TRBD1 on 6 matching bases. V gave up 0 bases and J gave up 6 bases, with 15 bases separating them. The length of the CDR3 is 16 residues. Germline CDR1 and CDR2: MNHEY and SMNVEV (reference sequence). The CDR3 DNA sequence: TGTGCCAGCAGTTTATCTAATACAGGGACGGGCAATGAGCAGTTCTTC. Its translation: CASSLSNTGTGNEQFF.

The chain has TRBV28 and TRBJ2-1, with 13 bases lining up with TRBD2. This CDR3 comprises 16 residues. V was pared by 2 bases and J by 10 bases, with 8 bases of the junction left unmatched. Germline V lookup: CDR1 MDHEN, CDR2 SYDVKM. The CDR3: CASSLPLAGGPAEQFF. The CDR3 nucleotides read TGTGCCAGCAGTTTACCACTAGCGGGAGGGCCGGCAGAGCAGTTCTTC.

The table lists this clone with a few counts. The chain couples TRBV7-6 to TRBJ2-1, with unresolved D. Trimming shortened V by 5 bases and J by 6 bases, and 11 bases separated the two germline ends. Germline V gene data show CDR1 as SGHVS and CDR2 as FNYEAQ. The CDR3 contains 13 residues. This CDR3 is CASSVSLGNEQFF. The DNA of the CDR3 is TGTGCCAGCAGCGTTAGCCTCGGCAATGAGCAGTTCTTC.

The V and J genes are TRBV27 and TRBJ1-2; no definite D call. There are 15 residues in the CDR3. Per the germline V gene, CDR1 is MNHEY and CDR2 is SMNVEV (reference sequence). The V and J ends lost 3 bases and 5 bases respectively, with 16 bases between them. CDR3: CASSFAGGPGYGYTF. Here the CDR3 DNA reads TGTGCCAGCAGTTTTGCGGGCGGCCCGGGATATGGCTACACCTTC.

V usage is TRBV2 and J usage is TRBJ2-1, with unresolved D. The length of the CDR3 is 15 residues. The germline V gene encodes CDR1 SNHLY and CDR2 FYNNEI. V was shortened by 4 bases and J by 2 bases, with 12 bases between the two germline ends. The DNA of the CDR3 is TGTGCCAGCAGTGTCCCCCTAGGTCCCTACAATGAGCAGTTCTTC. Translating gives CASSVPLGPYNEQFF.

The chain couples TRBV6-6 to TRBJ2-1; a possible D gene is TRBD1 (5 bases). The CDR3 has 14 amino acids. V lost 6 bases and J lost 2, with 11 bases in between. Germline V gene sequence: CDR1 MNHNY, CDR2 SVGAGI (reference sequence). As DNA, the CDR3 is TGTGCCAGCAGGCAGACAGTTACCTACAATGAGCAGTTCTTC. As protein: CASRQTVTYNEQFF.

The J gene is TRBJ2-1, the V gene TRBV4-1; D remains unclear. V dropped 3 bases and J dropped 6 bases, with 12 bases sitting between them. In germline, CDR1 is MGHRA, CDR2 YSYEKL. CDR3 length: 14 amino acids. CDR3 in amino acids: CASSHAPSGNEQFF. The CDR3 DNA sequence: TGCGCCAGCAGCCACGCTCCCAGTGGCAATGAGCAGTTCTTC.

This clone was detected only a few times. This chain uses TRBV11-2 with TRBJ2-3, with a possible D match to TRBD2 (6 bases). CDR1 SGHAT and CDR2 FQNNGV come from the germline V gene. This CDR3 has 14 amino acids. Between the trimmed V and J ends, which lost 0 bases and 3 bases, there was a span of 7 bases. CDR3 sequence: CASSLEGGTDTQYF. The CDR3, as DNA: TGTGCCAGCAGCTTAGAGGGGGGTACAGATACGCAGTATTTT.

As for this clone: Other DNA variants within this sample encode the same CDR3. The V and J genes are TRBV6-5 and TRBJ1-1; 7 bases are shared with TRBD1. V lost 6 bases and J lost 0; bases outside the gene matches: 4. CDR1 and CDR2 (germline): MNHEY, SVGAGI. This CDR3 is 14 amino acids long. The CDR3 coding sequence is TGTGCCAGCAGCCGGGACAGCCTGAACACTGAAGCTTTCTTT. Protein product: CASSRDSLNTEAFF.

J is TRBJ2-5 and V is TRBV5-4; 7 nucleotides line up with TRBD2. Germline loops: CDR1 SGHNT, CDR2 YYREEE (reference sequence). Trimming removed 6 bases from V and 5 bases from J; junction bases left unmatched: 7. This CDR3 region has 13 residues. The CDR3 bases are TGTGCCAGCAAGGGAGGGGCCTTGGAGACCCAGTACTTC. Protein product: CASKGGALETQYF.

The chain combines TRBV2 with TRBJ2-7; D not certain. Trimming removed 2 bases at V and 3 bases at J, with 8 bases between. This CDR3 is 13 amino acids long. Germline values: CDR1 SNHLY, CDR2 FYNNEI. The CDR3 region has the DNA TGTGCCAGCAGTGAAATGAGAGACTACGAGCAGTACTTC. Translating gives CASSEMRDYEQYF.

CDR3 loop: CASSLRREGYEQYF. The CDR3 bases are TGTGCCAGCAGTTTAAGACGGGAGGGCTACGAGCAGTACTTC. The V call is TRBV27, the J call TRBJ2-7, with 8 bases aligning to TRBD2. V lost 2 bases and J lost 3; bases outside the gene matches: 3. CDR3 size: 14 residues. The germline V gene encodes CDR1 MNHEY and CDR2 SMNVEV (reference sequence).

J is TRBJ2-5 and V is TRBV2; TRBD1 might be the D (5 bases). The V end was cut by 8 bases, the J end by 0 bases, with 13 bases between. The CDR3 covers 14 residues. Germline-derived CDR1 and CDR2 are SNHLY and FYNNEI. The chain's CDR3 is CASFTSRDQETQYF. DNA for the CDR3: TGTGCCAGCTTTACGTCCAGGGACCAAGAGACCCAGTACTTC.

The CDR3: CASSSGTGGFNEQFF. The CDR3 DNA is TGTGCCAGCAGCTCAGGGACAGGGGGCTTCAATGAGCAGTTCTTC. The rearrangement links TRBV5-8 to TRBJ2-1; 12 bases agree with TRBD1. The germline V gene has CDR1 SGHTS and CDR2 YDEGEE. The CDR3 spans 15 residues. Losses at the gene ends were 3 bases for V and 6 bases for J; bases not matched to a gene: 4. Based on the CDR3 plus reference TRBV5-8 and TRBJ2-1, the full variable domain is EAGVTQSPTHLIKTRGQQATLRCSPISGHTSVYWYQQALGLGLQFLLWYDEGEERNRGNFPPRFSGRQFPNYSSELNVNALELEDSALYLCASSSGTGGFNEQFFGPGTRLTVL.

J is TRBJ1-1 and V is TRBV6-6; TRBD1 might be the D (6 bases). The ends were cut back, 6 bases at V and 7 bases at J, with 18 bases in the middle. The CDR3 is 14 residues long. Germline lookup yields CDR1 MNHNY and CDR2 SVGAGI (reference sequence). DNA for the CDR3: TGTGCCAGCAGCCTCCACGGGGCAGGGGATGAAGCTTTCTTT. It translates to CASSLHGAGDEAFF.

The chain has TRBV5-1 and TRBJ2-1; 7 nucleotides match TRBD2. Germline loops: CDR1 SGHRS, CDR2 YFSETQ. The V and J ends lost 4 bases and 10 bases, in that order; junction bases with no gene match: 11. The CDR3 sequence is 14 residues long. CDR3 sequence reads: CASSPGTTTIEQFF. Here the CDR3 DNA reads TGCGCCAGCAGCCCTGGGACTACTACAATCGAGCAGTTCTTC.

This clone was counted a single time. DNA of the CDR3: TGTGCCAGCAGCCCCCGGGACAGGATGGTGGGAGAGACCCAGTACTTC. Amino acids: CASSPRDRMVGETQYF. This chain connects TRBV5-8 to TRBJ2-5; 8 positions agree with TRBD1. CDR1 and CDR2 from the germline V gene are SGHTS and YDEGEE. There are 16 residues in the CDR3. With 4 bases clipped from V and 4 bases from J, the junction kept 12 bases outside the gene matches.